The 28 T cell receptor beta chains given below trace back to one sample, sequenced in a study of blood T cell repertoires in COVID-19. This table comes from immunoSEQ multiplex PCR, and its TCRdb copy is limited to in-frame clones, with some not included. The table includes about 330,000 clones, nearly 90% detected once. Material: PBMCs or T cells enriched from blood (not recorded which). Receptors were obtained from a woman younger than 45 who had recovered from COVID-19.

This clone was seen ten or more times. The rearrangement links TRBV7-3 to TRBJ2-1, with TRBD2 matching 7 bases. The length of the CDR3 is 14 residues. The V segment lost 8 bases and the J segment 1 base; nucleotides outside the gene matches: 5. Per the germline V gene, CDR1 is SGHTA and CDR2 is FQGTGA. CDR3 region: CASSERGSYNEQFF. The CDR3 coding sequence is TGTGCCAGCTCCGAGCGGGGTTCCTACAATGAGCAGTTCTTC.

The genes are TRBV7-9 and TRBJ1-5; 8 bases fit TRBD1. Unmatched junction bases numbered 9, after V lost 6 bases and J lost 8 bases. This CDR3 region has 14 residues. Per germline, CDR1 SEHNR and CDR2 FQNEAQ (reference sequence). This CDR3 is CASREDRGNEPQHF. As DNA, the CDR3 is TGTGCCAGCAGGGAAGACAGGGGTAACGAGCCCCAGCATTTT.

The chain couples TRBV5-1 to TRBJ1-3; D is undetermined. CDR3 size: 14 residues. Germline V gene data show CDR1 as SGHRS and CDR2 as YFSETQ. The V end was cut by 4 bases, the J end by 4 bases, with 12 bases between. This CDR3 reads CASSHGLGGNTIYF. The CDR3 DNA sequence: TGCGCCAGCAGCCACGGACTGGGGGGAAACACCATATATTTT.

The sample holds a few counts of this clone. One junction end disagrees with the germline gene, perhaps due to a read error. The chain joins TRBV12-3 or TRBV12-4 to TRBJ2-7; 8 bases are a match to TRBD1. This CDR3 contains 13 residues. CDR3 coding DNA: TGTGCCAGCAGTAACATTCCTGAGGACAGGGCACACTTC. Encoded protein: CASSNIPEDRAHF.

Comment on this clone: A junction end diverges from the germline sequence, so it may reflect a read error. J is TRBJ1-1 and V is TRBV7-3; D ambiguous. Germline CDR1 reads SGHTA; CDR2 reads FQGTGA. The CDR3 length is 19 residues. CDR3 loop: CVSSLLPSPLTAFNTEAFF. In nucleotides, the CDR3 is TGTGTCAGCAGCTTATTGCCCTCACCCCTAACAGCTTTCAACACTGAAGCTTTCTTT.

The chain joins TRBV29-1 to TRBJ1-1; D perhaps matches TRBD1 (6 bases). The CDR3 spans 12 residues. V was cut by 8 bases and J by 7 bases, with 17 bases left in between. Germline loops: CDR1 SQVTM, CDR2 ANQGSEA. This chain's CDR3 is CSQRTEKGEAFF. CDR3 nucleotides: TGCAGCCAGCGGACAGAAAAAGGTGAAGCTTTCTTT.

V and J are TRBV5-6 and TRBJ1-5; D uncertain. Germline V gives CDR1 SGHDT, CDR2 YYEEEE. CDR3 size: 14 residues. V shed 6 bases and J shed 5 bases, with 15 bases lying between them. The CDR3 nucleotides read TGTGCCAGCAACTTTGGCGGGAGGGATCAGCCCCAGCATTTT. Encoded protein: CASNFGGRDQPQHF.

The CDR3 spells CASSASRDFYTGELFF. As DNA, the CDR3 is TGTGCCAGCAGTGCGTCCCGGGATTTCTACACCGGGGAGCTGTTTTTT. The chain carries TRBV6-1 and TRBJ2-2; D perhaps matches TRBD2 (5 bases). V dropped 4 bases and J dropped 3 bases, with 15 bases sitting between them. The CDR3 runs 16 residues. In germline, CDR1 is MNHNS, CDR2 SASEGT.

This chain uses TRBV4-3 with TRBJ2-2, with D maybe TRBD1 (6 bases). CDR3 length: 15 amino acids. V shed 4 bases and J shed 7 bases, with 16 bases lying between them. CDR1 is LGHNA and CDR2 is YSLEER in the germline V gene. CDR3 region: CASSLRTGLSGELFF. Here the CDR3 DNA reads TGCGCCAGCAGCCTCCGTACAGGGTTGAGCGGGGAGCTGTTTTTT.

The CDR3 nucleotides are TGTGCCAGCAGTGAAACAGTGATACGCGAGCAGTACTTC. Translated: CASSETVIREQYF. This chain joins TRBV27 and TRBJ2-7; no firm D call. The V end lost 5 bases, the J end lost 6 bases, and 14 bases lay between the germline ends. Germline lookup yields CDR1 MNHEY and CDR2 SMNVEV (reference sequence). The CDR3 is 13 amino acids.

The chain combines TRBV6-5 with TRBJ2-1; D is unresolved. V gave up 7 bases and J gave up 10 bases, with 17 bases separating them. Germline CDR1 MNHEY, CDR2 SVGAGI. CDR3 length equals 13 residues. CDR3 region: CASTRPPEVEQFF. The CDR3 bases are TGTGCCAGCACCCGCCCCCCTGAGGTAGAGCAGTTCTTC.

This chain connects TRBV9 to TRBJ1-1; D call uncertain. The germline V gene has CDR1 SGDLS and CDR2 YYNGEE. This CDR3 region has 14 residues. Between the trimmed V and J ends, which lost 0 bases and 7 bases, there was a span of 13 bases. The CDR3 loop is CASSVGPDLSEAFF. CDR3 in DNA: TGTGCCAGCAGCGTAGGTCCCGACTTAAGTGAAGCTTTCTTT.

The rearrangement links TRBV5-1 to TRBJ2-1, with 8 bases that match TRBD1. In germline, CDR1 is SGHRS, CDR2 YFSETQ. This CDR3 region has 17 residues. V gave up 0 bases and J gave up 0 bases; unmatched junction bases: 5. The CDR3 loop is CASSLGTGLSSYNEQFF. Written as DNA, the CDR3 is TGCGCCAGCAGCTTGGGGACAGGGCTCAGCTCCTACAATGAGCAGTTCTTC.

This clone was counted a few times. V and J are TRBV3-1 (or the pseudogene TRBV3-2) and TRBJ2-5; D perhaps matches TRBD2 (5 bases). This CDR3 comprises 15 residues. CDR1 is LGHDT, CDR2 YNNKEL, per germline (reference sequence). V dropped 0 bases and J dropped 5 bases, with 13 bases sitting between them. CDR3 protein: CASSQDLASVETQYF. CDR3 bases: TGTGCCAGCAGCCAAGACCTAGCCAGCGTGGAGACCCAGTACTTC.

The chain uses TRBV10-3 and TRBJ1-2; the D is unclear. The germline V gene has CDR1 ENHRY and CDR2 SYGVKD. Trimming removed 6 bases from V and 5 bases from J, with 10 bases in between. This CDR3 has 12 residues. CDR3 protein: CAISGGLYGYTF. The CDR3 region has the DNA TGTGCCATCAGCGGAGGTCTTTATGGCTACACCTTC.

V usage is TRBV27 and J usage is TRBJ1-4; possible D gene TRBD1, 6 bases. The germline V gene has CDR1 MNHEY and CDR2 SMNVEV (reference sequence). Trimming shortened V by 4 bases and J by 4 bases, and 13 bases separated the two germline ends. The CDR3 loop spans 15 amino acids. CDR3 residues: CASSSTGTNNEKLFF. For the CDR3, the DNA is TGTGCCAGCAGTTCCACAGGGACGAATAATGAAAAACTGTTTTTT.

The genes are TRBV19 and TRBJ2-3, with TRBD1 identical over 8 bases. The CDR3 runs 16 residues. In germline, CDR1 is LNHDA, CDR2 SQIVND (reference sequence). With 5 bases clipped from V and 4 bases from J, the junction kept 11 bases outside the gene matches. The DNA for the CDR3 is TGTGCCAGTAGTTTTCTCGGGACAGGTTCGTCAGATACGCAGTATTTT. Translation: CASSFLGTGSSDTQYF. Looking up the rest from reference TRBV19 and TRBJ2-3 gives the full variable domain: DGGITQSPKYLFRKEGQNVTLSCEQNLNHDAMYWYRQDPGQGLRLIYYSQIVNDFQKGDIAEGYSVSREKKESFPLTVTSAQKNPTAFYLCASSFLGTGSSDTQYFGPGTRLTVL.

This clone has just one count. The chain employs TRBV19 and TRBJ1-2; D not certain. The V gene's germline CDR1 is LNHDA and CDR2 SQIVND (reference sequence). The CDR3 totals 12 residues. Trimming took 3 bases from V and 5 from J, leaving 7 bases between them. The CDR3 loop is CASSMLAYGYTF. The CDR3 region has the DNA TGTGCCAGTAGTATGTTGGCTTATGGCTACACCTTC.

The V and J genes are TRBV7-9 and TRBJ2-3; 8 bases align to TRBD1. The ends lost 5 bases at V and 0 bases at J; junction bases unmatched: 7. This CDR3 contains 16 residues. Per the germline V gene, CDR1 is SEHNR and CDR2 is FQNEAQ (reference sequence). DNA for the CDR3: TGTGCCAGCAGCACAAGACAGGGGACTAGCACAGATACGCAGTATTTT. Amino acids: CASSTRQGTSTDTQYF. Full variable domain (remainder filled in from reference TRBV7-9 and TRBJ2-3): DTGVSQNPRHKITKRGQNVTFRCDPISEHNRLYWYRQTLGQGPEFLTYFQNEAQLEKSRLLSDRFSAERPKGSFSTLEIQRTEQGDSAMYLCASSTRQGTSTDTQYFGPGTRLTVL.

This clone appeared once. This sequence joins TRBV15 and TRBJ2-4; no reliable D call. The CDR3 is 15 residues long. With 3 bases removed from V and 1 base from J, the gap between germline ends came to 10 bases. From germline, CDR1 is LNHNV and CDR2 YYDKDF (reference sequence). CDR3 sequence reads: CATSSDTLAKNIQYF. CDR3 DNA: TGTGCCACCAGCAGCGACACACTCGCCAAAAACATTCAGTACTTC.

This clone was picked up a small number of times. The rearrangement uses TRBV2 and TRBJ1-5; a possible D gene is TRBD1 (5 bases). The ends were cut back, 1 base at V and 4 bases at J, with 11 bases in the middle. The CDR3 consists of 15 residues. Germline V gives CDR1 SNHLY, CDR2 FYNNEI. CDR3 sequence (DNA): TGTGCCAGCAGTGAAGTTCCAGGGTTAAATCAGCCCCAGCATTTT. Protein product: CASSEVPGLNQPQHF.

The chain recombines TRBV5-6 with TRBJ1-1, with D tentatively TRBD1 (6 bases). The CDR3 covers 15 residues. With 4 bases removed from V and 2 bases from J, the gap between germline ends came to 15 bases. Germline V CDR1 and CDR2: SGHDT, YYEEEE. The CDR3 region is CASSRWARGNTEAFF. CDR3 bases: TGTGCCAGCAGCCGGTGGGCCAGGGGCAACACTGAAGCTTTCTTT.

This clone appeared a single time. This chain connects TRBV19 to TRBJ1-1, with a tentative D call TRBD1 (5 bases). V dropped 8 bases and J dropped 1 base, with 17 bases sitting between them. The CDR3 length is 15 residues. The germline gives CDR1 LNHDA, CDR2 SQIVND (reference sequence). The CDR3: CASSLGTGGNTEAFF. For the CDR3, the DNA is TGTGCCAGTTCACTAGGGACGGGAGGGAACACTGAAGCTTTCTTT.

The chain combines TRBV6-5 with TRBJ1-2; TRBD1 matches at 10 bases. The CDR3 spans 13 residues. Germline CDR1 is MNHEY and CDR2 is SVGAGI. V shed 8 bases and J 8 bases; nucleotides not matched to a gene: 8. The CDR3 DNA follows: TGTGCCAGCCGGACAGGGGGAAGTCTGGGCTACACCTTC. It specifies CASRTGGSLGYTF.

This clone has a single count. J is TRBJ2-4 and V is TRBV9; 7 nucleotides line up with TRBD2. There are 14 residues in the CDR3. V trimming: 4 bases; J trimming: 6 bases; junction bases outside the gene matches: 7. Germline CDR1 SGDLS, CDR2 YYNGEE. The CDR3 region is CASSPSTSSNIQYF. CDR3 DNA: TGTGCCAGCAGCCCATCGACTAGCTCAAACATTCAGTACTTC. The variable domain in full, with the rest retrieved from reference TRBV9 and TRBJ2-4, is DSGVTQTPKHLITATGQRVTLRCSPRSGDLSVYWYQQSLDQGLQFLIQYYNGEERAKGNILERFSAQQFPDLHSELNLSSLELGDSALYFCASSPSTSSNIQYFGAGTRLSVL.

As regards this clone: An end of the junction differs from the germline gene, which may be a read error. The rearrangement joins TRBV6-5 to TRBJ1-3; no definite D call. The V gene's germline CDR1 is MNHEY and CDR2 SVGAGI. This CDR3 has 13 amino acids. CDR3 amino acids: CASSYSSGNSIYF. The CDR3 nucleotides are TGTGCCAGCAGTTACTCCTCGGGAAACTCCATATATTTT.

The chain employs TRBV2 and TRBJ2-2; perhaps TRBD1 as D (7 bases). The CDR3 sequence is 13 residues long. Trimming removed 4 bases at V and 7 bases at J, with 10 bases between. In germline, CDR1 is SNHLY, CDR2 FYNNEI. This CDR3 reads CASSAGGIGELFF. The CDR3 region has the DNA TGTGCCAGCAGTGCAGGGGGGATCGGGGAGCTGTTTTTT. Based on the CDR3 plus reference TRBV2 and TRBJ2-2, the full variable domain is EPEVTQTPSHQVTQMGQEVILRCVPISNHLYFYWYRQILGQKVEFLVSFYNNEISEKSEIFDDQFSVERPDGSNFTLKIRSTKLEDSAMYFCASSAGGIGELFFGEGSRLTVL.

The chain has TRBV4-2 and TRBJ1-1, with 9 positions matching TRBD1. The CDR3 is 17 residues long. The J segment lost 0 bases and the V segment lost 2 bases, leaving 7 bases of the junction unmatched. Germline CDR1 is LGHNA and CDR2 is YNFKEQ. CDR3 region: CASSQNLQGALNTEAFF. CDR3 in DNA: TGTGCCAGCAGCCAAAACCTACAGGGGGCCCTGAACACTGAAGCTTTCTTT.